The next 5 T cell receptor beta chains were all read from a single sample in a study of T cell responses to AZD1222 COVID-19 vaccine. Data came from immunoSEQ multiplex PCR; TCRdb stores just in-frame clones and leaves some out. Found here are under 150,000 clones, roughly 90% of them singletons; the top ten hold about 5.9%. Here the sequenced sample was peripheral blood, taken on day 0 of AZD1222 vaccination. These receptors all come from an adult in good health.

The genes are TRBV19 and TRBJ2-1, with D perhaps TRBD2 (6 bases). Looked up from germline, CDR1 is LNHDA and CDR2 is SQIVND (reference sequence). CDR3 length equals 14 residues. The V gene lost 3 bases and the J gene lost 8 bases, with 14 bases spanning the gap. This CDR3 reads CASSIDGGRDEQFF. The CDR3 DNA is TGTGCCAGTAGTATTGACGGGGGTCGCGATGAGCAGTTCTTC.

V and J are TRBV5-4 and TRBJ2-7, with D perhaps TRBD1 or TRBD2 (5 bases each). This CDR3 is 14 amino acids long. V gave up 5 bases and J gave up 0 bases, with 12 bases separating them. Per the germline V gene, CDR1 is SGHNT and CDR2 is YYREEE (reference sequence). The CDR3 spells CASSPGPRSYEQYF. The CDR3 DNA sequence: TGTGCCAGCAGTCCGGGACCCCGCTCCTACGAGCAGTACTTC.

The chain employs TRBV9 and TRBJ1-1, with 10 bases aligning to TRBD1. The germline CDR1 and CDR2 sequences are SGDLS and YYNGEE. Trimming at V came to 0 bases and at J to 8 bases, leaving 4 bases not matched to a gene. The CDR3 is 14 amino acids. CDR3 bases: TGTGCCAGCAGCGTAGGGGACAGGGGAGACGAAGCTTTCTTT. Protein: CASSVGDRGDEAFF.

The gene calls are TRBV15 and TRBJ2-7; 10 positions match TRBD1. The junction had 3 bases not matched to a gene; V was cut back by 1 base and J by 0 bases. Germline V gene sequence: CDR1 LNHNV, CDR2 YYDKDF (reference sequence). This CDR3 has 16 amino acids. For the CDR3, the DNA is TGTGCCACCAGCAGAGGCCGGGACAGGGGCTCCTACGAGCAGTACTTC. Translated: CATSRGRDRGSYEQYF. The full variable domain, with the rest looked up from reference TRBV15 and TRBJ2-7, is DAMVIQNPRYQVTQFGKPVTLSCSQTLNHNVMYWYQQKSSQAPKLLFHYYDKDFNNEADTPDNFQSRRPNTSFCFLDIRSPGLGDTAMYLCATSRGRDRGSYEQYFGPGTRLTVT.

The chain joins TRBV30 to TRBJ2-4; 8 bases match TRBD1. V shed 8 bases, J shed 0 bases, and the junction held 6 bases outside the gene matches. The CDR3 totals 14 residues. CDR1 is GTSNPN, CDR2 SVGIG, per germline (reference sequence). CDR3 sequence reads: CATRQGSAKNIQYF. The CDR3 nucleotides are TGTGCCACTCGACAGGGGTCAGCCAAAAACATTCAGTACTTC. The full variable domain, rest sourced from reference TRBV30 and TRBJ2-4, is SQTIHQWPATLVQPVGSPLSLECTVEGTSNPNLYWYRQAAGRGLQLLFYSVGIGQISSEVPQNLSASRPQDRQFILSSKKLLLSDSGFYLCATRQGSAKNIQYFGAGTRLSVL.